These 16 T cell receptor beta chains were all obtained from the same sample, sequenced in a study of blood T cell repertoires in COVID-19. TCRdb's table, derived via immunoSEQ multiplex PCR, lists solely in-frame clones and lacks some. The sample holds 220,000 or so clones; 80% to 85% are singletons and the top ten take approximately 7.6%. Sequencing was performed on peripheral blood. The origin of the receptors is a woman of 80 years or more with COVID-19, enrolled during active disease.

The J gene is TRBJ1-2, the V gene TRBV3-1 (or the pseudogene TRBV3-2); 8 nucleotides agree with TRBD1. Germline values: CDR1 LGHDT, CDR2 YNNKEL (reference sequence). This CDR3 region has 14 residues. The trim removed 1 base at V and 7 bases at J, leaving 5 bases unmatched. CDR3 amino acids: CASSQVAGGRGYTF. CDR3 in DNA: TGTGCCAGCAGCCAAGTCGCAGGGGGCCGTGGCTACACCTTC.

J is TRBJ1-1 and V is TRBV14; D unclear. The V end lost 6 bases, the J end lost 1 base, and 9 bases lay between the germline ends. The CDR3 has 13 amino acids. The germline CDR1 and CDR2 sequences are SGHDN and FVKESK. The CDR3 protein is CASSQTRNTEAFF. The CDR3 region has the DNA TGTGCCAGCAGTCAGACAAGGAACACTGAAGCTTTCTTT. Full variable domain (remainder filled in from reference TRBV14 and TRBJ1-1): EAGVTQFPSHSVIEKGQTVTLRCDPISGHDNLYWYRRVMGKEIKFLLHFVKESKQDESGMPNNRFLAERTGGTYSTLKVQPAELEDSGVYFCASSQTRNTEAFFGQGTRLTVV.

The J gene is TRBJ1-1, the V gene TRBV29-1; D gene unclear. The V gene lost 6 bases and the J gene lost 4 bases, with 12 bases spanning the gap. Germline-derived CDR1 and CDR2 are SQVTM and ANQGSEA. The CDR3 is 12 residues long. In nucleotides, the CDR3 is TGCAGCGTCTTGGATAGGAGCACTGAAGCTTTCTTT. It specifies CSVLDRSTEAFF.

This clone was observed a single time. The V gene is TRBV9, the J gene TRBJ2-7; 7 bases agree with TRBD2. Germline lookup yields CDR1 SGDLS and CDR2 YYNGEE. This CDR3 spans 16 amino acids. Trimming at V came to 0 bases and at J to 0 bases, leaving 6 bases not matched to a gene. The CDR3, as DNA: TGTGCCAGCAGCGTAGGCCCCGGGAGGTCCTCCTACGAGCAGTACTTC. Its protein product is CASSVGPGRSSYEQYF. Full variable domain (remainder filled in from reference TRBV9 and TRBJ2-7): DSGVTQTPKHLITATGQRVTLRCSPRSGDLSVYWYQQSLDQGLQFLIQYYNGEERAKGNILERFSAQQFPDLHSELNLSSLELGDSALYFCASSVGPGRSSYEQYFGPGTRLTVT.

This clone has a single count. The chain recombines TRBV3-1 (or the pseudogene TRBV3-2) with TRBJ2-5; 16 bases are shared with TRBD2. The CDR3 consists of 19 residues. V gave up 2 bases and J gave up 4 bases; unmatched junction bases: 10. CDR1 and CDR2 (germline): LGHDT, YNNKEL (reference sequence). The chain's CDR3 is CASSQLPGTSGGAVETQYF. The CDR3 nucleotides read TGTGCCAGCAGCCAACTCCCTGGGACTAGCGGGGGGGCCGTAGAGACCCAGTACTTC.

The gene calls are TRBV7-3 and TRBJ2-1, with D tentatively TRBD1 (6 bases). The CDR3 runs 14 residues. Germline V gene data show CDR1 as SGHTA and CDR2 as FQGTGA. The V end lost 5 bases, the J end lost 4 bases, and 12 bases lay between the germline ends. CDR3 nucleotide sequence: TGTGCCAGCAGCCTAAGAGGGGGATACAATGAGCAGTTCTTC. This encodes CASSLRGGYNEQFF.

The V gene is TRBV6-6, the J gene TRBJ1-2; TRBD1 might be the D (5 bases). Germline V gene data show CDR1 as MNHNY and CDR2 as SVGAGI (reference sequence). Trimming stripped 0 bases from V and 5 bases from J, with 13 bases between. This CDR3 region has 15 residues. For the CDR3, the DNA is TGTGCCAGCAGTTACTCGGCGGGGACCGAGTATGGCTACACCTTC. Residues: CASSYSAGTEYGYTF.

J is TRBJ1-2 and V is TRBV9; a weak D match, TRBD1 (5 bases). V lost 2 bases and J 7 bases, leaving 9 bases between the germline ends. Germline V gene lookup returns CDR1 SGDLS and CDR2 YYNGEE. This CDR3 comprises 12 residues. As DNA, the CDR3 is TGTGCCAGCAGCGTGGAGGGACTTGGCTACACCTTC. As protein: CASSVEGLGYTF.

The rearrangement uses TRBV19 and TRBJ1-5; 8 nucleotides align to TRBD1. The CDR3 is 15 residues long. V lost 6 bases and J lost 2; bases outside the gene matches: 6. Germline V gene data show CDR1 as LNHDA and CDR2 as SQIVND (reference sequence). Here the CDR3 DNA reads TGTGCCAGTAGCGCATCCAGGGGGCGCAATCAGCCCCAGCATTTT. Amino acid sequence: CASSASRGRNQPQHF.

There are a few counts of this clone. The chain is built from TRBV6-6 and TRBJ2-1; a possible D gene is TRBD1 (6 bases). With 10 bases removed from V and 4 bases from J, the gap between germline ends came to 17 bases. Germline lookup yields CDR1 MNHNY and CDR2 SVGAGI (reference sequence). This CDR3 is 14 amino acids long. In nucleotides, the CDR3 is TGTGCCACCTCTTTCAGGGGAGAATACAATGAGCAGTTCTTC. This sequence encodes CATSFRGEYNEQFF.

The rearrangement joins TRBV4-2 to TRBJ2-2, with 11 bases aligning to TRBD1. With 0 bases clipped from V and 4 bases from J, the junction kept 7 bases outside the gene matches. The germline V gene encodes CDR1 LGHNA and CDR2 YNFKEQ. The CDR3 loop spans 18 amino acids. DNA for the CDR3: TGTGCCAGCAGCCAAGATCTTGGGACAGGGGGGTCCACCGGGGAGCTGTTTTTT. Translating gives CASSQDLGTGGSTGELFF.

The rearrangement links TRBV11-2 to TRBJ2-5; 8 bases fit TRBD2. Germline V lookup: CDR1 SGHAT, CDR2 FQNNGV. The CDR3 length is 16 residues. V was clipped by 5 bases and J by 5 bases; unmatched bases: 13. The DNA of the CDR3 is TGTGCCAGCAGCGGGCGGGGGGCAACCCTGGGGGAGACCCAGTACTTC. Residues: CASSGRGATLGETQYF.

CDR3 nucleotides: TGTGCCAGCAGCGTAGGACCAGGAACCGGGGAGCTGTTTTTT. It translates to CASSVGPGTGELFF. The chain has TRBV9 and TRBJ2-2; D is ambiguous. CDR1 is SGDLS, CDR2 YYNGEE, per germline. The CDR3 is made up of 14 amino acids. V was pared by 0 bases and J by 5 bases, with 8 bases between.

The gene calls are TRBV9 and TRBJ2-2; 7 nucleotides match TRBD2. Losses at the gene ends were 2 bases for V and 8 bases for J; bases not matched to a gene: 12. The CDR3 contains 16 residues. The germline V gene encodes CDR1 SGDLS and CDR2 YYNGEE. CDR3 protein: CASSVAPRLALGELFF. As DNA, the CDR3 is TGTGCCAGCAGCGTCGCGCCACGACTAGCTTTAGGGGAGCTGTTTTTT.

For the CDR3, the DNA is TGTGCCAGCAGTCTCCGGGACAGCCCGCCTTATGGCTACACCTTC. Translated: CASSLRDSPPYGYTF. The rearrangement uses TRBV27 and TRBJ1-2; the match to TRBD1 covers 7 bases. The ends lost 5 bases at V and 5 bases at J; junction bases unmatched: 11. Germline CDR1 is MNHEY and CDR2 is SMNVEV (reference sequence). The CDR3 has 15 residues.

The J gene is TRBJ1-4, the V gene TRBV30, with D perhaps TRBD1 (5 bases). CDR1 GTSNPN and CDR2 SVGIG come from the germline V gene (reference sequence). The ends were cut back, 2 bases at V and 3 bases at J, with 10 bases in the middle. The length of the CDR3 is 14 residues. In nucleotides, the CDR3 is TGTGCCTGGAGTTTCGGGGGGTCTAATGAAAAACTGTTTTTT. This sequence encodes CAWSFGGSNEKLFF.